This T cell receptor beta chain was documented in a study of cytomegalovirus exposure and HLA in healthy donors (dated by TCRdb to between 2016 and 2019). In terms of the full investigation: A later analysis indicated that the roughly 130 validation repertoires were generated on the platform also employed for the approximately 700 repertoires of the first cohort. To predict cytomegalovirus infection status, the study brought together high-throughput TCR immunosequencing, statistical association of individual TCRs with disease status, and machine learning. A separate validation cohort of 100 to 150 different subjects was used in addition to the approximately 640-subject first cohort. The study was designed to test whether signatures of past pathogen exposure could be identified by cataloging public T cell receptors.

Libraries were built with the immunoSEQ multiplex PCR assay. The study's own analysis went as follows. A statistical classification framework was built to diagnose cytomegalovirus status from the catalog of TCR beta chain sequences. Entries here come from immuneACCESS through TCRdb and include only in-frame sequences with V and J called. Some clones fail to appear in such tables; in the studies checked, an unresolved V gene covers under half of the shortfall, and the cause of the remainder is unknown. Clonal size and the V and J genes are those of that table, whereas D and trimming came from the DNA. This sample gives 200,000 to 250,000 clones in total; more than 75% of them show up just once. Roughly 2% of the sample lies in the top ten. CDR1 and CDR2, per the germline V gene (reference sequence), are SGHNT and YYREEE. The CDR3 starts with the cysteine, ends with the phenylalanine, and has 15 residues. Of all the DNA, just the CDR3 is kept, 45 bases in frame from base 1. V lost 4 bases and J lost 0 bases; the stretch between them is 11 bases long.

Overall study outcomes, separate from this receptor: A later analysis lacked HLA typing for the validation cohort, so it scored co-occurrence in that cohort across all 110 or so repertoires. While some public TCRs were present in many individuals, most TCR sequences turned up only very rarely across donors. The authors suggested that the approach could potentially be generalized to other disease states and immunological phenotypes. A few of the identified cytomegalovirus-associated TCR beta chains were confirmed in vitro to be specific for cytomegalovirus antigens. In the study, approximately 160 TCR beta chains were listed as associated with cytomegalovirus. The classifier was reported to diagnose cytomegalovirus status with high specificity and sensitivity in both the original and validation cohorts. Subsequent analysis determined that TCRs grouped into clusters in the first cohort also showed a tendency toward co-occurrence across the 130 or so validation repertoires, and 94% of cluster scores exceeded 0.

This clone was seen only once. Its cognate antigen has yet to be identified. No base quality values were provided; no much bigger clone lies one nucleotide off. The donors belonged to the validation cohort of 120 subjects, which was separate from the 666-subject first cohort. Sequencing input: PBMCs. This TCR derives from a woman under 30 in good health and CMV-seropositive. Here the chain combines TRBV5-4 and TRBJ2-1; the D gene remains uncertain. This receptor has the CDR3 CASSPVASSYNEQFF. The bases are TGTGCCAGCAGCCCCGTAGCTAGCTCCTACAATGAGCAGTTCTTC.